This entry is about one TCR beta chain. This CDR3 region has 13 residues. Germline values: CDR1 SGDLS, CDR2 YYNGEE. The V end lost 8 bases, the J end lost 2 bases, and 12 bases lay between the germline ends. Sequencing used immunoSEQ multiplex PCR; TCRdb keeps in-frame clones, though not all of them. The sample has roughly 460,000 clones, around 90% seen once. This specimen comes from a study of blood T cell repertoires in COVID-19. This sequence was found in a man aged 18 to 30 with COVID-19, enrolled during active disease. The chain has TRBV9 and TRBJ2-3; D not resolved. The sequenced material came from peripheral blood. In DNA form, the CDR3 reads TGTGCCAGTCAGGTGGAAGACACAGATACGCAGTATTTT. This translates into CASQVEDTDTQYF.